This T cell receptor (beta chain) came from a study of blood T cells in healthy people across ages. Study-wide points: Per million T cells, the diversity of TCR beta decreased roughly linearly as age advanced.

PCR was performed a second time for 7 to 11 cycles using a sample-barcoded 5' primer and a J-beta primer mix. Each of the cDNA molecules was tagged by a template-switch adaptor with 12 random nucleotides. MiXCR was run by TCRdb on the 5' RACE reads, yielding one entry per CDR3 protein. The sample yields some 1.5 million distinct CDR3 sequences, approximately 43% seen once. In the case of this clonotype: The antigen remains unidentified.

Each sample yielded at least 6 million isolated PBMCs. The sample was blood. This clonotype was sampled from a woman under 30 in good health.

DNA of the CDR3: TGTGCCAGCAGCCCCCGGGGGACGAACTCCTACGAGCAGTACTTC. Encoded protein: CASSPRGTNSYEQYF. The chain uses TRBV9 and TRBJ2-5, with D maybe TRBD2 (6 bases). The DNA end is a closer match to TRBJ2-7, so the J assignment may be wrong. This CDR3 has 15 residues. Germline CDR1 reads SGDLS; CDR2 reads YYNGEE.